One T cell receptor beta chain is described in this entry. What it binds is not known. TCRdb analysed the reads with MiXCR anew, one entry per CDR3 protein. The sample records 250,000 to 300,000 distinct CDR3 sequences, roughly 21% being singletons. This specimen belongs to a study of T cell repertoires in cytomegalovirus infection. Study findings and constraints: Carriers of CMV and the relevant HLA type were discriminated by public TCR beta frequency.

Germline CDR1 is SEHNR and CDR2 is FQNEAQ (reference sequence). V was trimmed by 3 bases and J by 10 bases, leaving 18 bases between them. The CDR3 sequence is 15 residues long. The TCR sequence derives from a human donor in good health (CMV status not recorded). Some clones in this sample may be carry-over from other donors' samples. The chain recombines TRBV7-9 with TRBJ2-2; D possibly corresponds to TRBD2 (5 bases). The material was cultured PBMCs, obtained from culture after CMV antigen stimulation. The chain's CDR3 is CASSFPLAANEELFF. For the CDR3, the DNA is TGTGCCAGCAGCTTTCCTCTAGCCGCTAATGAGGAGCTGTTTTTT.